These 16 T cell receptor beta chains were all obtained from the same sample, sequenced in a study of blood T cells in healthy people across ages. Through a sample-barcoded 5' primer and a J-beta primer mix, a second PCR was run for 7 to 11 cycles. Each CDR3 protein gets one entry after TCRdb re-called the 5' RACE reads with MiXCR. The sample yields roughly 2 million distinct CDR3 sequences, about 49% seen once. Sequencing used blood. The receptors here all came from a woman in her forties in good health.

The chain is built from TRBV2 and TRBJ2-1; D might be TRBD1 (6 bases). Trimming removed 6 bases from V and 0 bases from J, with 12 bases in between. Germline CDR1 is SNHLY and CDR2 is FYNNEI. This CDR3 comprises 15 residues. DNA of the CDR3: TGTGCCAGCAGAGAGGGACACAGCTCCTACAATGAGCAGTTCTTC. It is translated as CASREGHSSYNEQFF.

V and J are TRBV7-2 and TRBJ1-6; D gene uncertain. The CDR3 runs to 14 residues. Germline lookup yields CDR1 SGHTA and CDR2 FQGNSA. The ends were cut back, 1 base at V and 9 bases at J, with 10 bases in the middle. The CDR3 DNA sequence: TGTGCCAGCAGCTTAGGACCCCATGGTTCACCCCTCCACTTT. Its translation is CASSLGPHGSPLHF.

This clonotype was recorded only once. The CDR3 protein is CASSGRQILGTGELFF. The CDR3, as DNA: TGTGCCAGCAGTGGACGCCAGATTTTAGGCACCGGGGAGCTGTTTTTT. The V call is TRBV2, the J call TRBJ2-2; no clear D gene. CDR1 SNHLY and CDR2 FYNNEI come from the germline V gene. This CDR3 has 16 amino acids. Trimming left V 4 bases short and J 4 bases short, with 16 bases between.

Note on this clonotype: The CDR3 does not close with the conserved phenylalanine or tryptophan, likely indicating a read error. The chain links TRBV14 to TRBJ2-7, with 7 bases aligning to TRBD2. Germline V gene sequence: CDR1 SGHDN, CDR2 FVKESK. The CDR3 totals 15 residues. Trimming removed 5 bases from V and 7 bases from J; junction bases left unmatched: 14. The CDR3: CASSFRLATWDEQYL. The DNA of the CDR3 is TGTGCCAGCAGCTTTCGACTAGCTACTTGGGATGAGCAGTACTTG.

The chain has TRBV12-3 or TRBV12-4 and TRBJ1-5, with TRBD1 identical over 8 bases. J was trimmed by 6 bases and V by 5 bases; bases with no gene match: 3. The CDR3 has 13 amino acids. The CDR3, as DNA: TGTGCCAGCAGTCACGGGACAGGTCAGCCCCAGCATTTT. Its protein product is CASSHGTGQPQHF.

This chain joins TRBV18 and TRBJ2-7; unclear D gene. The CDR3 is 12 residues long. Trimming shortened V by 4 bases and J by 6 bases, and 10 bases separated the two germline ends. Germline lookup yields CDR1 KGHSH and CDR2 LQKENI. CDR3 sequence reads: CASSLDVAEQYF. The CDR3 DNA is TGTGCCAGCTCACTCGATGTAGCCGAGCAGTACTTC. The variable domain in full, with the rest retrieved from reference TRBV18 and TRBJ2-7, is NAGVMQNPRHLVRRRGQEARLRCSPMKGHSHVYWYRQLPEEGLKFMVYLQKENIIDESGMPKERFSAEFPKEGPSILRIQQVVRGDSAAYFCASSLDVAEQYFGPGTRLTVT.

The chain is built from TRBV18 and TRBJ1-6; the D gene is possibly TRBD1 (6 bases). Germline CDR1 and CDR2: KGHSH and LQKENI. V was clipped by 8 bases and J by 0 bases, with 8 bases between them. The CDR3 totals 14 residues. The CDR3, as DNA: TGTGCCAGCCAGGGGAGCTCCTATAATTCACCCCTCCACTTT. Amino acids: CASQGSSYNSPLHF.

J is TRBJ1-1 and V is TRBV4-2; maybe TRBD1 (5 bases). The CDR3 is 17 residues long. Per germline, CDR1 LGHNA and CDR2 YNFKEQ. V lost 0 bases to trimming and J lost 0 bases, with 14 bases between them. The CDR3 DNA is TGTGCCAGCAGCCAAGATGGGGCAGTTCGGATGAACACTGAAGCTTTCTTT. Translation gives CASSQDGAVRMNTEAFF.

This rearrangement joins TRBV11-1 to TRBJ2-7; no reliable D call. The CDR3 spans 13 residues. Per the germline V gene, CDR1 is SGHAT and CDR2 is FQDESV (reference sequence). V lost 1 base, J lost 7 bases, and 11 bases lay in between. CDR3 residues: CASSLELVGEQYF. The CDR3 DNA is TGTGCCAGCAGCTTAGAGTTGGTAGGTGAGCAGTACTTC.

The J gene is TRBJ1-5, the V gene TRBV7-2; D possibly corresponds to TRBD1 (5 bases). CDR1 and CDR2 from the germline V gene are SGHTA and FQGNSA. V was clipped by 5 bases and J by 7 bases, with 18 bases between them. The CDR3 extends over 15 amino acids. The CDR3 DNA sequence: TGTGCCAGCAGCCCCGCCCTGCGGGGCGGACAGCCCCAGCATTTT. Translating gives CASSPALRGGQPQHF.

J is TRBJ2-7 and V is TRBV27; 9 bases agree with TRBD1. The germline V gene has CDR1 MNHEY and CDR2 SMNVEV (reference sequence). J lost 3 bases, V lost 5 bases, and 8 bases had no gene match. The CDR3 loop spans 15 amino acids. The CDR3 nucleotides read TGTGCCAGCAGTCCATGGGACAGGGCGCTCTACGAGCAGTACTTC. Its protein product is CASSPWDRALYEQYF.

The rearrangement joins TRBV7-4 to TRBJ2-5; 8 bases are a match to TRBD2. The CDR3 sequence is 15 residues long. Germline V lookup: CDR1 SGHVT, CDR2 SQSDAQ. With V trimmed by 5 bases and J by 2 bases, 7 bases remained unmatched. CDR3 in amino acids: CASSQTSGLQETQYF. DNA for the CDR3: TGTGCCAGCAGCCAAACTAGCGGCCTACAAGAGACCCAGTACTTC.

On this clonotype itself: A much larger clone lies a single base off, so this may be a read error. The chain links TRBV6-5 to TRBJ2-5, with 9 bases aligning to TRBD1. The DNA matches TRBJ2-7 better at its end, which makes the J call doubtful. The CDR3 is made up of 15 amino acids. Germline V gene lookup returns CDR1 MNHEY and CDR2 SVGAGI. The CDR3 region is CASSYSGTGIDEQYF. The CDR3 DNA is TGTGCCAGCAGTTACTCCGGGACAGGGATCGACGAGCAGTACTTC.

This clonotype occurred once. The CDR3 DNA reads TGTGCCAGCAGCTTAGCAGGGCGTAGGGCCTACGAGCAGTACTTC. Its translation: CASSLAGRRAYEQYF. The chain combines TRBV7-9 with TRBJ2-7, with unresolved D. V was pared by 0 bases and J by 2 bases, with 11 bases between. The CDR3 covers 15 residues. Germline V gene sequence: CDR1 SEHNR, CDR2 FQNEAQ (reference sequence).

This clonotype was seen more than once but under ten times. Here the CDR3 DNA reads TGCAGCGAGCGGGGGGCCCTGCAGGATACGCAGTATTTT. Translation: CSERGALQDTQYF. The chain recombines TRBV20-1 with TRBJ2-3; 9 nucleotides match TRBD2. CDR3 length: 13 residues. Germline assignment: CDR1 DFQATT and CDR2 SNEGSKA (reference sequence).

This clonotype was observed a few times. The chain couples TRBV9 to TRBJ2-1; 10 bases align to TRBD1. The CDR3 sequence is 18 residues long. With 0 bases clipped from V and 4 bases from J, the junction kept 10 bases outside the gene matches. The germline CDR1 and CDR2 sequences are SGDLS and YYNGEE. The CDR3 is CASSVAVEPGQGYNEQFF. In nucleotides, the CDR3 is TGTGCCAGCAGCGTAGCTGTGGAACCGGGACAGGGGTACAATGAGCAGTTCTTC.